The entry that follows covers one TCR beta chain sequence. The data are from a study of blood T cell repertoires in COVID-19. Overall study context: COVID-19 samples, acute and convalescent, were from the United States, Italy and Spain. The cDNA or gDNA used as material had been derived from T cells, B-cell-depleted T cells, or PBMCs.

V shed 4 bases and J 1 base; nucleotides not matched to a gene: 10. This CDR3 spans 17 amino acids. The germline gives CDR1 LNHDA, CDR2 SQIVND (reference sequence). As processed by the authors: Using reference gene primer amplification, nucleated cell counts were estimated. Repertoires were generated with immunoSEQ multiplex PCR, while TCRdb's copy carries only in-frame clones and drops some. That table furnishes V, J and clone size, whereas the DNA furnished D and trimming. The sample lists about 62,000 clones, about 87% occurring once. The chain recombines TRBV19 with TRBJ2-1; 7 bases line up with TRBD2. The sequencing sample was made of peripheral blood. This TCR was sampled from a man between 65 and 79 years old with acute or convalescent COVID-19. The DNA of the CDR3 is TGTGCCAGTAGTAAAACTCCAGCGGGAACTTCCTACAATGAGCAGTTCTTC. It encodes CASSKTPAGTSYNEQFF.